These 8 T cell receptor beta chains originate from one sample sequenced in a study of T cell changes during pregnancy in multiple sclerosis. Assay: immunoSEQ multiplex PCR; the TCRdb copy retains only in-frame clones and omits some. The repertoire holds approximately 70,000 clones, with around 92% as singletons. The sequencing here drew on peripheral blood, taken in the third trimester of pregnancy. Every receptor here comes from a female donor in good health, enrolled as a control in a pregnancy study.

The gene calls are TRBV14 and TRBJ2-7; D ambiguous. The CDR3 contains 12 residues. Per the germline V gene, CDR1 is SGHDN and CDR2 is FVKESK. The ends were cut back, 2 bases at V and 3 bases at J, with 5 bases in the middle. The CDR3 here is CASSQILYEQYF. The DNA for the CDR3 is TGTGCCAGCAGCCAAATCCTCTACGAGCAGTACTTC. The full variable domain, rest sourced from reference TRBV14 and TRBJ2-7, is EAGVTQFPSHSVIEKGQTVTLRCDPISGHDNLYWYRRVMGKEIKFLLHFVKESKQDESGMPNNRFLAERTGGTYSTLKVQPAELEDSGVYFCASSQILYEQYFGPGTRLTVT.

This clone came up a few times. The chain links TRBV9 to TRBJ1-1; 8 bases are a match to TRBD1. Germline CDR1 reads SGDLS; CDR2 reads YYNGEE. CDR3 length equals 14 residues. J was trimmed by 5 bases and V by 3 bases; bases with no gene match: 6. The CDR3: CASSADRARTEAFF. As DNA, the CDR3 is TGTGCCAGCAGCGCGGACAGGGCTAGGACTGAAGCTTTCTTT.

CDR3: CASSQRRTSFVDTQYF. The CDR3 bases are TGTGCCAGCAGCCAACGAAGGACTAGCTTCGTGGATACGCAGTATTTT. The gene calls are TRBV7-6 and TRBJ2-3, with 8 bases aligning to TRBD2. The CDR3 has 16 residues. V dropped 5 bases and J dropped 6; count of bases not matched to a gene: 13. Germline V gene lookup returns CDR1 SGHVS and CDR2 FNYEAQ.

The J gene is TRBJ2-2, the V gene TRBV7-9, with 9 bases fitting TRBD1. This CDR3 comprises 15 residues. Trimming cost V 5 bases and J 7 bases; bases outside gene matches: 8. Germline loops: CDR1 SEHNR, CDR2 FQNEAQ (reference sequence). The CDR3 loop is CASSRTGGAFGELFF. Here the CDR3 DNA reads TGTGCCAGCAGCCGAACAGGGGGCGCTTTCGGGGAGCTGTTTTTT.

This rearrangement joins TRBV10-3 to TRBJ2-2; 11 bases align to TRBD2. The CDR3 runs to 16 residues. V trimming: 2 bases; J trimming: 6 bases; junction bases outside the gene matches: 5. Germline V gene sequence: CDR1 ENHRY, CDR2 SYGVKD. This chain's CDR3 is CAISENGLAGPGELFF. CDR3 sequence (DNA): TGTGCCATCAGTGAGAACGGACTAGCGGGTCCCGGGGAGCTGTTTTTT.

This chain's CDR3 is CASSPSASGSADTQYF. Here the CDR3 DNA reads TGTGCCAGCAGCCCTTCGGCTAGCGGGAGCGCAGATACGCAGTATTTT. The chain has TRBV5-6 and TRBJ2-3; 10 positions agree with TRBD2. The CDR3 spans 16 residues. V trimming: 4 bases; J trimming: 4 bases; junction bases outside the gene matches: 9. Germline values: CDR1 SGHDT, CDR2 YYEEEE.

The gene calls are TRBV6-4 and TRBJ2-7; 8 bases align to TRBD1. Germline loops: CDR1 MRHNA, CDR2 SNTAGT. The CDR3 totals 13 residues. The ends lost 6 bases at V and 4 bases at J; junction bases unmatched: 5. This chain's CDR3 is CASSVRTGYEQYF. For the CDR3, the DNA is TGTGCCAGCAGCGTACGGACAGGGTACGAGCAGTACTTC.

The count of this clone is one. In DNA form, the CDR3 reads TGTGCCAGTAGTCCGATGACAGGCGTGAACACTGAAGCTTTCTTT. Its protein product is CASSPMTGVNTEAFF. The V and J genes are TRBV19 and TRBJ1-1; D possibly corresponds to TRBD1 (6 bases). Germline lookup yields CDR1 LNHDA and CDR2 SQIVND (reference sequence). V was trimmed by 5 bases and J by 0 bases, leaving 13 bases between them. The CDR3 totals 15 residues.